The entry below gives a single T cell receptor (beta chain) sequence along with its context. Its matching antigen is unknown. This sample stems from a study of CD8+ T cells in alopecia areata. Study background: The study gave tofacitinib for 6 to 18 months, then 6 months off drug.

CDR1 and CDR2 from the germline V gene are KGHSH and LQKENI. This CDR3 has 16 residues. V was trimmed by 0 bases and J by 7 bases, leaving 16 bases between them. Sampling of alopecia areata patients yielded lesional scalp punch biopsies as well as peripheral blood. Findings and caveats of the study: In scalp samples, resident alphabeta T cells of normal skin are also sequenced.

The authors extracted RNA and reverse transcribed it into cDNA as the sequencing template. Profiled with immunoSEQ multiplex PCR; TCRdb holds only in-frame clones, not every one. Found here are about 150,000 clones, around 50% of them singletons; the top ten hold roughly 6.7%. The sample in question was CD4+ T cells sorted from blood, obtained at week 0. The clonotype comes from a human donor with alopecia areata. J is TRBJ2-1 and V is TRBV18; either TRBD1 or TRBD2 may fit D (5 bases each). The CDR3 nucleotides read TGTGCCAGCTCACCACCTCAAACCGAGGGGATGAATGAGCAGTTCTTC. It codes for CASSPPQTEGMNEQFF.